This is a list of T cell receptor beta chains from one sample in a study of blood T cells in healthy people across ages. TCRdb redid the calling of the 5' RACE reads with MiXCR, one entry per CDR3 protein. Of 650,000 to 800,000 distinct CDR3 sequences listed, under 45% are singletons. The specimen sequenced was blood. These receptors came from a man aged 55 to 70 in good health. The CDR3 runs from the conserved cysteine through the conserved F or W. D genes are given only for firm matches. Only part of the rows carry a size: once, few, many, or a class if the clone is expanded.

NA	13	TRBV28	TRBJ1-2	NA	CASSSHRDYGYTF	TGTGCCAGCAGTTCCCACCGGGACTATGGCTACACCTTC
NA	18	TRBV12-3/TRBV12-4	TRBJ2-1	NA	CASSPGPSGTPPRYEQFF	TGTGCCAGCAGCCCAGGTCCGTCCGGGACCCCGCCGAGGTATGAGCAGTTCTTC
NA	15	TRBV29-1	TRBJ2-1	TRBD1	CSVSGQGAEYGKQFF	TGCAGCGTGTCGGGACAGGGGGCAGAATACGGTAAGCAGTTCTTC
NA	15	TRBV2	TRBJ2-7	NA	CASSPAPESSYEQYF	TGTGCCAGCAGCCCCGCCCCCGAGAGCTCCTACGAGCAGTACTTC
few	14	TRBV29-1	TRBJ2-5	NA	CSVEDPRARETQYF	TGCAGCGTTGAAGATCCTCGGGCCAGGGAGACCCAGTACTTC
few	19	TRBV4-3	TRBJ2-6	TRBD1	CASSQSTGQWDSGANVLTF	TGCGCCAGCAGCCAATCGACGGGACAGTGGGACTCTGGGGCCAACGTCCTGACTTTC
many	12	TRBV7-9	TRBJ2-7	NA	CASSLQTYEQYF	TGTGCCAGCAGCTTACAGACCTACGAGCAGTACTTC
NA	15	TRBV6-6	TRBJ2-7	NA	CASSYKRGISYEQYF	TGTGCCAGCAGTTATAAACGGGGGATCTCCTACGAGCAGTACTTC
NA	15	TRBV4-3	TRBJ1-2	NA	CASSQEESRGTGYTF	TGCGCCAGCAGCCAAGAAGAATCCAGGGGTACTGGCTACACCTTC
NA	15	TRBV5-1	TRBJ2-5	TRBD2	CASSLSCGTSETQYF	TGCGCCAGCAGCTTAAGTTGTGGGACTAGCGAGACCCAGTACTTC
NA	16	TRBV14	TRBJ2-1	NA	CASSQGGPLGVYEQFF	TGTGCCAGCAGCCAGGGGGGGCCCTTAGGGGTCTATGAGCAGTTCTTC
NA	15	TRBV5-1	TRBJ2-4	TRBD2	CASSLISGGPNIQYF	TGCGCCAGCAGCTTGATTAGCGGGGGGCCAAACATTCAGTACTTC
NA	15	TRBV5-1	TRBJ2-7	NA	CASSLGQGKYYEQYF	TGCGCCAGCAGCTTGGGGCAGGGGAAATACTACGAGCAGTACTTC
NA	17	TRBV5-6	TRBJ1-2	TRBD1	CASSFQGGEITNYGYTF	TGTGCCAGCAGCTTCCAAGGGGGCGAGATTACTAACTATGGCTACACCTTC
NA	13	TRBV5-1	TRBJ1-6	NA	CASSWNSNSPLHF	TGCGCCAGCAGCTGGAACAGTAATTCACCCCTCCACTTT
NA	13	TRBV20-1	TRBJ1-1	NA	CSARRGMKSKAFF	TGCAGTGCTAGAAGAGGGATGAAATCTAAAGCTTTCTTT
few	16	TRBV14	TRBJ2-1	TRBD2	CASSPLGRGDYNEQFF	TGTGCCAGCAGCCCTCTTGGGCGGGGGGACTACAATGAGCAGTTCTTC
NA	16	TRBV4-2	TRBJ2-1	TRBD2	CASSQEIGGGANEQFF	TGTGCCAGCAGCCAAGAGATCGGCGGGGGGGCAAATGAGCAGTTCTTC
few	17	TRBV9	TRBJ2-3	TRBD2	CASSVDRSSGGTDTQYF	TGTGCCAGCAGCGTAGATAGATCTAGCGGGGGCACAGATACGCAGTATTTT
NA	13	TRBV5-1	TRBJ1-2	TRBD1	CASSGTGRYGYTF	TGCGCCAGCAGCGGGACAGGACGCTATGGCTACACCTTC
few	17	TRBV6-5	TRBJ2-7	TRBD1	CASSYSGVQGARYEQYF	TGTGCCAGCAGTTACTCGGGTGTGCAGGGGGCTAGGTACGAGCAGTACTTC
few	13	TRBV20-1	TRBJ1-1	NA	CSARDPGRTEAFF	TGCAGTGCTAGGGACCCGGGGCGCACTGAAGCTTTCTTT
NA	16	TRBV4-3	TRBJ2-1	TRBD2	CASSTSTSGYYNEQFF	TGCGCCAGCAGCACGTCGACTAGCGGCTACTACAATGAGCAGTTCTTC
few	14	TRBV12-3/TRBV12-4	TRBJ2-3	TRBD2	CASSAGTSGDTQYF	TGTGCCAGCAGCGCCGGGACTAGCGGTGATACGCAGTATTTT
NA	15	TRBV7-9	TRBJ2-1	TRBD1	CASSLTGQGIDEQFF	TGTGCCAGCAGCTTAACTGGACAGGGGATTGATGAGCAGTTCTTC
few	16	TRBV12-3/TRBV12-4	TRBJ2-7	TRBD1	CASSPSSGTVFYEQYF	TGTGCCAGCAGTCCGAGTTCCGGGACAGTCTTCTACGAGCAGTACTTC
NA	16	TRBV7-2	TRBJ2-3	NA	CASSLIHAASTDTQYF	TGTGCCAGCAGCTTAATCCACGCGGCTAGCACAGATACGCAGTATTTT
few	14	TRBV29-1	TRBJ1-1	NA	CSVGVGGINTEAFF	TGCAGCGTTGGGGTAGGGGGGATTAACACTGAAGCTTTCTTT
NA	16	TRBV14	TRBJ1-4	NA	CVSSQELLDDGEKLFF	TGTGTCAGCAGCCAAGAGTTGCTGGACGATGGTGAAAAACTGTTTTTT
NA	19	TRBV6-1	TRBJ2-3	TRBD2	CASSEFPPTSGGYTDTQYF	TGTGCCAGCAGTGAATTCCCCCCGACTAGCGGGGGATACACAGATACGCAGTATTTT
once	16	TRBV6-1	TRBJ2-7	NA	CASSEGVGEASYEQYF	TGTGCCAGCAGTGAAGGGGTAGGAGAAGCCTCCTACGAGCAGTACTTC
many	15	TRBV5-1	TRBJ2-5	NA	CASSPTGRPGETQYF	TGCGCCAGCAGCCCCACCGGACGGCCAGGGGAGACCCAGTACTTC
NA	15	TRBV6-1	TRBJ2-5	NA	CASSEDRGSQGAQYF	TGTGCCAGCAGTGAGGATAGGGGCTCCCAAGGAGCCCAGTACTTC
few	15	TRBV3-1	TRBJ2-3	NA	CASSQYRDWTDTQYF	TGTGCCAGCAGCCAATACAGGGATTGGACAGATACGCAGTATTTT
few	17	TRBV2	TRBJ2-6	TRBD1	CASSEGQAISGANVLTF	TGTGCCAGCAGTGAGGGACAGGCAATCTCTGGGGCCAACGTCCTGACTTTC
few	17	TRBV14	TRBJ2-7	TRBD1	CASSQVRTGKVSYEQYF	TGTGCCAGCAGCCAAGTCAGGACAGGGAAGGTATCCTACGAGCAGTACTTC
NA	13	TRBV2	TRBJ2-7	NA	CASSEAERYEQYF	TGTGCCAGCAGTGAAGCCGAACGTTACGAGCAGTACTTC
NA	14	TRBV12-3/TRBV12-4	TRBJ2-7	NA	CASREDGTYYEQYF	TGTGCCAGCAGGGAGGACGGAACTTATTACGAGCAGTACTTC
few	14	TRBV7-2	TRBJ2-5	NA	CASSSPRVPETQYF	TGTGCCAGCAGCTCTCCCAGGGTTCCAGAGACCCAGTACTTC
NA	15	TRBV5-1	TRBJ2-7	NA	CASSWEVDRAYEQYF	TGCGCCAGCAGCTGGGAGGTTGACAGGGCCTACGAGCAGTACTTC
NA	14	TRBV5-8	TRBJ2-3	NA	CASSPWGNTDTQYF	TGTGCCAGCAGCCCGTGGGGGAACACAGATACGCAGTATTTT
few	17	TRBV14	TRBJ1-2	TRBD1	CASSRGTGEAGSYGYTF	TGTGCCAGCAGCCGAGGGACAGGGGAGGCAGGGAGCTATGGCTACACCTTC